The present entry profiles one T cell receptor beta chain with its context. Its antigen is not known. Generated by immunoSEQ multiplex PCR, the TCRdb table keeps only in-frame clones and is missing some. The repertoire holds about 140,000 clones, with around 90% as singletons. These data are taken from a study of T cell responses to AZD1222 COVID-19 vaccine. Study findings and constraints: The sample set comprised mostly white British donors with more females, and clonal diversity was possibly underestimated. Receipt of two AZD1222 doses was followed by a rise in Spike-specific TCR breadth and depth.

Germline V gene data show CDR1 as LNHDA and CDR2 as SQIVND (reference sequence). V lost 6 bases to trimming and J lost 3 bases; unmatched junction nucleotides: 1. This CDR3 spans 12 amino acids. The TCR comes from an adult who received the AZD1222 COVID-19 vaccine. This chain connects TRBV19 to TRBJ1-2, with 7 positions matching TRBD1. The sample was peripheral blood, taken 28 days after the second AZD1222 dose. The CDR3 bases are TGTGCCAGTAGCCAGGGGGACTATGGCTACACCTTC. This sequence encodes CASSQGDYGYTF.